These T cell receptor beta chains were read from a single sample in a study of T cell responses to AZD1222 COVID-19 vaccine. Sequencing was performed with immunoSEQ multiplex PCR; in TCRdb, only in-frame clones are kept and a portion is missing. The table shows roughly 190,000 clones, with 91% occurring only once. The sequencing used peripheral blood, collected 28 days after the second AZD1222 dose. These receptor sequences come from an adult who received the AZD1222 COVID-19 vaccine. Each CDR3 is given with its conserved first and last residue. The D gene is left open where the match is weak. A row's size may be missing; if present it is once, few, many or a size class.

length: 13; V: TRBV7-2; D: .; J: TRBJ2-1; size: .; CDR3: CASSLGEYNEQFF; DNA: TGTGCCAGCAGCTTAGGAGAGTACAATGAGCAGTTCTTC
length: 14; V: TRBV28; D: TRBD2; J: TRBJ2-1; size: .; CDR3: CATLTSEQYNEQFF; DNA: TGTGCCACTCTGACTAGCGAACAATACAATGAGCAGTTCTTC
length: 14; V: TRBV5-4; D: .; J: TRBJ1-1; size: .; CDR3: CASSPQGVNTEAFF; DNA: TGTGCCAGCAGCCCGCAGGGTGTGAACACTGAAGCTTTCTTT
length: 14; V: TRBV6-5; D: TRBD1; J: TRBJ1-2; size: .; CDR3: CASSPWTGEDGYTF; DNA: TGTGCCAGCAGTCCCTGGACAGGGGAGGACGGCTACACCTTC
length: 15; V: TRBV6-5; D: TRBD1; J: TRBJ2-3; size: few; CDR3: CASSPGTGVLDTQYF; DNA: TGTGCCAGCAGCCCCGGGACAGGGGTTTTAGATACGCAGTATTTT
length: 17; V: TRBV25-1; D: TRBD1; J: TRBJ2-6; size: .; CDR3: CASSRTGTGSGANVLTF; DNA: TGTGCCAGCAGTAGAACCGGGACAGGGTCTGGGGCCAACGTCCTGACTTTC
length: 16; V: TRBV24-1; D: TRBD2; J: TRBJ2-5; size: .; CDR3: CATSDAVGGGPETQYF; DNA: TGTGCCACCAGTGATGCCGTCGGGGGGGGCCCGGAGACCCAGTACTTC
length: 15; V: TRBV7-9; D: TRBD1; J: TRBJ2-3; size: .; CDR3: CASRQRDRGTDTQYF; DNA: TGTGCCAGCAGGCAACGGGACAGGGGGACAGATACGCAGTATTTT
length: 11; V: TRBV7-3; D: TRBD1; J: TRBJ2-1; size: .; CDR3: CASSPGGEQFF; DNA: TGTGCCAGCAGCCCAGGGGGTGAGCAGTTCTTC
length: 14; V: TRBV7-2; D: TRBD1; J: TRBJ1-5; size: few; CDR3: CATLQGPGNQPQHF; DNA: TGTGCCACCCTACAGGGGCCGGGCAATCAGCCCCAGCATTTT
length: 17; V: TRBV15; D: .; J: TRBJ2-1; size: .; CDR3: CATSRDADLTGYNEQFF; DNA: TGTGCCACCAGCAGAGATGCGGACCTGACTGGGTACAATGAGCAGTTCTTC
length: 16; V: TRBV9; D: .; J: TRBJ1-2; size: .; CDR3: CASSVGGDTFNYGYTF; DNA: TGTGCCAGCAGCGTAGGGGGGGACACTTTTAACTATGGCTACACCTTC
length: 13; V: TRBV12-3/TRBV12-4; D: .; J: TRBJ1-1; size: .; CDR3: CASSWRGNTEAFF; DNA: TGTGCCAGCAGTTGGCGGGGGAACACTGAAGCTTTCTTT
length: 18; V: TRBV12-2; D: .; J: TRBJ2-2; size: .; CDR3: CASRLGVREDSNTGELFF; DNA: TGTGCAAGTCGCTTAGGAGTTAGGGAAGACTCGAACACCGGGGAGCTGTTTTTT
length: 13; V: TRBV9; D: .; J: TRBJ2-2; size: .; CDR3: CASSGLRAGELFF; DNA: TGTGCCAGCAGCGGACTAAGGGCCGGGGAGCTGTTTTTT
length: 15; V: TRBV7-9; D: .; J: TRBJ2-1; size: .; CDR3: CASSLVAGLYNEQFF; DNA: TGTGCCAGCAGCTTAGTGGCAGGGCTATACAATGAGCAGTTCTTC
length: 15; V: TRBV12-5; D: .; J: TRBJ1-5; size: .; CDR3: CASGPAGDWNQPQHF; DNA: TGTGCTAGTGGACCGGCAGGGGATTGGAATCAGCCCCAGCATTTT
length: 16; V: TRBV28; D: .; J: TRBJ2-3; size: .; CDR3: CASSRTGVTGTDTQYF; DNA: TGTGCCAGCAGCCGAACTGGGGTGACTGGCACAGATACGCAGTATTTT
length: 17; V: TRBV7-8; D: .; J: TRBJ2-3; size: .; CDR3: CASSLVGQGLDTDTQYF; DNA: TGTGCCAGCAGCTTAGTGGGCCAGGGACTTGACACAGATACGCAGTATTTT
length: 14; V: TRBV7-8; D: .; J: TRBJ1-2; size: .; CDR3: CASSQPSGAPGYTF; DNA: TGTGCCAGCAGCCAGCCATCAGGGGCCCCAGGCTACACCTTC
length: 14; V: TRBV19; D: .; J: TRBJ1-2; size: .; CDR3: CASSIAQVNYGYTF; DNA: TGTGCCAGTAGTATAGCTCAGGTTAACTATGGCTACACCTTC
length: 16; V: TRBV9; D: TRBD1; J: TRBJ1-2; size: .; CDR3: CASSVASTGTFYGYTF; DNA: TGTGCCAGCAGCGTAGCCTCGACAGGGACATTCTATGGCTACACCTTC
length: 16; V: TRBV7-9; D: TRBD1; J: TRBJ1-4; size: .; CDR3: CASSGAPGQLNEKLFF; DNA: TGTGCCAGCAGTGGGGCCCCGGGACAGCTTAATGAAAAACTGTTTTTT
length: 16; V: TRBV21-1; D: .; J: TRBJ2-7; size: .; CDR3: CASSKGTGGHPYEQYF; DNA: TGTGCCAGCAGCAAGGGGACAGGGGGACATCCCTACGAGCAGTACTTC